The rows below give T cell receptor beta chains drawn from one sample of a study of graft-versus-host responses after intestinal transplantation. Produced via immunoSEQ multiplex PCR; TCRdb's table is partial and in-frame only. The sample contains about 54,000 clones, about 90% of which appear only once. The sample here was PBMCs, taken roughly 95 weeks after intestinal transplant. The receptors shown here come from a human patient who received an intestinal transplant, so some T cells may come from the graft donor. Each CDR3 is given with its conserved first and last residue. The order of the fields is V gene, J gene, clone size, D gene, CDR3 protein, CDR3 DNA. A D gene is named only where the DNA matches it firmly. Size is stated for part of the rows, as once, few or many counts, or as a class when the clone is expanded.

V: TRBV7-9; J: TRBJ2-1; size: few; D: .; CDR3: CASSSTTGDNEQFF; DNA: TGTGCCAGCAGCTCCACGACAGGCGACAATGAGCAGTTCTTC
V: TRBV12-5; J: TRBJ2-1; size: .; D: .; CDR3: CASGSDNNEQFF; DNA: TGTGCTAGTGGTTCTGATAACAATGAGCAGTTCTTC
V: TRBV27; J: TRBJ2-1; size: .; D: .; CDR3: CASSLVGGPGEQFF; DNA: TGTGCCAGCAGTTTAGTAGGGGGGCCGGGTGAGCAGTTCTTC
V: TRBV9; J: TRBJ1-6; size: .; D: TRBD1; CDR3: CASSKDRGGYSPLHF; DNA: TGTGCCAGCAGCAAGGACAGGGGAGGTTATTCACCCCTCCACTTT
V: TRBV10-2; J: TRBJ2-5; size: .; D: .; CDR3: CASSGTPQETQYF; DNA: TGCGCCAGCAGTGGCACACCGCAAGAGACCCAGTACTTC
V: TRBV10-2; J: TRBJ2-7; size: .; D: .; CDR3: CASSLGTPARGEQYF; DNA: TGCGCCAGCAGCCTAGGGACTCCCGCGAGAGGCGAGCAGTACTTC
V: TRBV11-1; J: TRBJ2-3; size: .; D: TRBD1; CDR3: CASSLGTGTDTQYF; DNA: TGTGCCAGCAGTTTAGGGACAGGGACAGATACGCAGTATTTT
V: TRBV19; J: TRBJ1-2; size: .; D: TRBD1; CDR3: CASTPLDRGLNYGYTF; DNA: TGTGCCAGTACACCCCTGGACAGGGGGTTGAACTATGGCTACACCTTC
V: TRBV2; J: TRBJ1-4; size: .; D: .; CDR3: CASERTNEKLFF; DNA: TGTGCCAGCGAGCGAACTAATGAAAAACTGTTTTTT
V: TRBV9; J: TRBJ2-1; size: .; D: TRBD1; CDR3: CASSIRTGNNEQFF; DNA: TGTGCCAGCAGCATCAGGACAGGGAACAATGAGCAGTTCTTC
V: TRBV19; J: TRBJ1-1; size: few; D: .; CDR3: CASSISRTEAFF; DNA: TGTGCCAGTAGTATTTCACGGACTGAAGCTTTCTTT
V: TRBV9; J: TRBJ2-5; size: .; D: TRBD2; CDR3: CASSVEGSGGEETQYF; DNA: TGTGCCAGCAGCGTAGAGGGAAGCGGGGGAGAAGAGACCCAGTACTTC
V: TRBV2; J: TRBJ2-7; size: .; D: .; CDR3: CASSEGPWRSYSYEQYF; DNA: TGTGCCAGCAGTGAAGGCCCCTGGCGCAGCTACTCCTACGAGCAGTACTTC
V: TRBV11-2; J: TRBJ1-5; size: .; D: .; CDR3: CASSRILGGRQPQHF; DNA: TGTGCCAGCAGCCGAATTTTGGGGGGACGCCAGCCCCAGCATTTT
V: TRBV19; J: TRBJ2-5; size: .; D: .; CDR3: CASSIRVAGKQETQYF; DNA: TGTGCCAGTAGTATCCGGGTCGCGGGGAAGCAAGAGACCCAGTACTTC
V: TRBV6-4; J: TRBJ2-1; size: few; D: TRBD2; CDR3: CASSDGTSNEQFF; DNA: TGTGCCAGCAGTGACGGGACTAGCAATGAGCAGTTCTTC
V: TRBV6-6; J: TRBJ2-7; size: .; D: .; CDR3: CASKVQGGDEQYF; DNA: TGTGCCAGCAAAGTTCAGGGGGGCGACGAGCAGTACTTC
V: TRBV7-7; J: TRBJ1-1; size: .; D: .; CDR3: CASSLESNTEAFF; DNA: TGTGCCAGCAGCTTAGAGAGTAACACTGAAGCTTTCTTT
V: TRBV6-6; J: TRBJ1-5; size: .; D: TRBD1; CDR3: CASSTGGWDQPQHF; DNA: TGTGCCAGCAGTACAGGGGGTTGGGATCAGCCCCAGCATTTT
V: TRBV29-1; J: TRBJ2-7; size: .; D: .; CDR3: CSVVAASGYEQYF; DNA: TGCAGCGTTGTAGCCGCCTCGGGGTACGAGCAGTACTTC
V: TRBV7-9; J: TRBJ2-7; size: .; D: TRBD1; CDR3: CASSLALGRTGVKEQYF; DNA: TGTGCCAGCAGCTTAGCGCTCGGCAGGACAGGTGTGAAAGAGCAGTACTTC
V: TRBV6-5; J: TRBJ1-6; size: .; D: .; CDR3: CASSLRGPNSPLHF; DNA: TGTGCCAGCAGTCTCCGGGGTCCTAATTCACCCCTCCACTTT
V: TRBV18; J: TRBJ1-1; size: .; D: .; CDR3: CASSPALGNTEAFF; DNA: TGTGCCAGCTCACCAGCTCTAGGGAACACTGAAGCTTTCTTT
V: TRBV18; J: TRBJ2-7; size: .; D: .; CDR3: CASSPGSSYEQYF; DNA: TGTGCCAGCTCACCAGGCAGCTCCTACGAGCAGTACTTC
V: TRBV6-5; J: TRBJ2-7; size: .; D: TRBD1; CDR3: CASSYGVGQGAYEQYF; DNA: TGTGCCAGCAGTTATGGTGTTGGACAGGGGGCCTACGAGCAGTACTTC
V: TRBV4-1; J: TRBJ2-1; size: .; D: TRBD2; CDR3: CASRASGGYNEQFF; DNA: TGCGCCAGCAGGGCTAGCGGGGGGTACAATGAGCAGTTCTTC
V: TRBV2; J: TRBJ2-7; size: .; D: .; CDR3: CASSENREYREQYF; DNA: TGTGCCAGCAGTGAAAACAGGGAGTACCGCGAGCAGTACTTC
V: TRBV7-3; J: TRBJ2-7; size: .; D: .; CDR3: CASSLGDGGSYEQYF; DNA: TGTGCCAGCAGCTTAGGGGACGGTGGGTCCTACGAGCAGTACTTC
V: TRBV27; J: TRBJ2-7; size: .; D: TRBD1; CDR3: CASRPGQGLDEQYF; DNA: TGTGCCAGCAGGCCGGGACAGGGGTTGGACGAGCAGTACTTC
V: TRBV19; J: TRBJ1-2; size: .; D: TRBD1; CDR3: CASNTGTGGYGYTF; DNA: TGTGCCAGTAACACCGGGACAGGGGGATATGGCTACACCTTC
V: TRBV6-1; J: TRBJ1-2; size: once; D: .; CDR3: CASSEPLFPSNGYTF; DNA: TGTGCCAGCAGTGAACCCCTCTTTCCCAGCAATGGCTACACCTTC
V: TRBV6-5; J: TRBJ2-1; size: .; D: .; CDR3: CASSPRGHAINEQFF; DNA: TGTGCCAGCAGTCCGCGGGGACACGCGATCAATGAGCAGTTCTTC
V: TRBV11-2; J: TRBJ2-1; size: .; D: TRBD2; CDR3: CASSLGWAGGEQFF; DNA: TGTGCCAGCAGCTTAGGTTGGGCGGGGGGTGAGCAGTTCTTC
V: TRBV4-1; J: TRBJ2-1; size: .; D: TRBD2; CDR3: CASSRHRGGAGNEQFF; DNA: TGCGCCAGCAGCCGTCATCGCGGGGGGGCGGGGAATGAGCAGTTCTTC
V: TRBV5-4; J: TRBJ2-1; size: .; D: .; CDR3: CAESPGPSSYNEQFF; DNA: TGTGCCGAATCCCCGGGTCCGAGCTCCTACAATGAGCAGTTCTTC
V: TRBV4-2; J: TRBJ1-5; size: .; D: .; CDR3: CASSQDRGYQPQHF; DNA: TGTGCCAGCAGCCAAGATAGGGGGTATCAGCCCCAGCATTTT
V: TRBV7-6; J: TRBJ1-1; size: .; D: .; CDR3: CASSLSFPGTNTEAFF; DNA: TGTGCCAGCAGCTTATCCTTCCCCGGGACAAACACTGAAGCTTTCTTT
V: TRBV30; J: TRBJ1-1; size: .; D: .; CDR3: CAWSRTATSAFF; DNA: TGTGCCTGGAGTAGGACAGCGACTAGTGCTTTCTTT
V: TRBV4-2; J: TRBJ1-1; size: .; D: .; CDR3: CASSRITVDTEAFF; DNA: TGTGCCAGCAGCCGGATTACGGTGGACACTGAAGCTTTCTTT
V: TRBV14; J: TRBJ1-4; size: .; D: .; CDR3: CASSQVAGANEKLFF; DNA: TGTGCCAGCAGCCAAGTGGCGGGGGCGAATGAAAAACTGTTTTTT
V: TRBV6-1; J: TRBJ2-7; size: .; D: .; CDR3: CASSESPDNTYEQYF; DNA: TGTGCCAGCAGTGAATCGCCCGACAACACCTACGAGCAGTACTTC
V: TRBV6-1; J: TRBJ1-5; size: .; D: TRBD1; CDR3: CASSRTGSNQPQHF; DNA: TGTGCCAGCAGCCGGACAGGGAGCAATCAGCCCCAGCATTTT
V: TRBV19; J: TRBJ2-1; size: .; D: TRBD2; CDR3: CASRPQPGTSGVPTYNEQFF; DNA: TGTGCCAGTAGGCCACAACCCGGGACTAGCGGGGTGCCAACATACAATGAGCAGTTCTTC
V: TRBV10-3; J: TRBJ2-7; size: .; D: .; CDR3: CAISERSYEQYF; DNA: TGTGCCATCAGTGAGCGCTCCTACGAGCAGTACTTC
V: TRBV18; J: TRBJ1-1; size: .; D: .; CDR3: CASSTLSDTEAFF; DNA: TGTGCCAGCTCTACACTGTCAGACACTGAAGCTTTCTTT
V: TRBV5-1; J: TRBJ2-5; size: once; D: .; CDR3: CASSLGGGPQETQYF; DNA: TGCGCCAGCAGCTTGGGGGGTGGCCCTCAAGAGACCCAGTACTTC
V: TRBV9; J: TRBJ2-2; size: .; D: .; CDR3: CASSGSLGATGELFF; DNA: TGTGCCAGCAGCGGGTCTTTGGGGGCGACCGGGGAGCTGTTTTTT
V: TRBV7-6; J: TRBJ2-7; size: .; D: .; CDR3: CASSGERSGLEQYF; DNA: TGTGCCAGCAGCGGCGAGAGATCCGGGCTCGAGCAGTACTTC
V: TRBV6-1; J: TRBJ2-1; size: .; D: TRBD2; CDR3: CASHLVGGGANEQFF; DNA: TGTGCCTCTCACTTGGTTGGCGGGGGGGCCAATGAGCAGTTCTTC
V: TRBV5-6; J: TRBJ1-6; size: .; D: TRBD1; CDR3: CASSSDRGSYNSPLHF; DNA: TGTGCCAGCAGCTCGGACAGGGGCTCCTATAATTCACCCCTCCACTTT
V: TRBV7-3; J: TRBJ2-1; size: .; D: .; CDR3: CASSSPGGSNEQFF; DNA: TGTGCCAGCAGCTCGCCGGGGGGCAGCAATGAGCAGTTCTTC
V: TRBV11-3; J: TRBJ1-6; size: .; D: TRBD1; CDR3: CASSFGTALNSPLHF; DNA: TGTGCCAGCAGCTTCGGGACAGCTCTTAATTCACCCCTCCACTTT
V: TRBV4-1; J: TRBJ1-1; size: .; D: .; CDR3: CASSFWDTNTEAFF; DNA: TGCGCCAGCAGTTTTTGGGACACGAACACTGAAGCTTTCTTT
V: TRBV6-1; J: TRBJ2-7; size: .; D: .; CDR3: CASTLRDSYEQYF; DNA: TGTGCCAGCACTTTGCGGGACTCCTACGAGCAGTACTTC
V: TRBV10-3; J: TRBJ2-7; size: .; D: TRBD2; CDR3: CAIRTGLAGDEQYF; DNA: TGTGCCATCAGAACGGGACTAGCGGGGGACGAGCAGTACTTC
V: TRBV5-6; J: TRBJ2-3; size: few; D: .; CDR3: CASSFGRGHTDTQYF; DNA: TGTGCCAGCAGCTTTGGGCGGGGCCACACAGATACGCAGTATTTT
V: TRBV2; J: TRBJ2-4; size: .; D: .; CDR3: CASEGLRLKVNIQYF; DNA: TGTGCCAGCGAAGGTCTAAGGCTCAAGGTGAACATTCAGTACTTC
V: TRBV6-1; J: TRBJ2-7; size: .; D: TRBD2; CDR3: CASGPDRGAYEQYF; DNA: TGTGCCAGCGGCCCCGATCGGGGGGCCTACGAGCAGTACTTC
V: TRBV28; J: TRBJ1-4; size: .; D: TRBD1; CDR3: CASSLATGWEVPNEKLFF; DNA: TGTGCCAGCAGTCTCGCGACAGGGTGGGAGGTTCCTAATGAAAAACTGTTTTTT
V: TRBV5-1; J: TRBJ1-6; size: once; D: .; CDR3: CASSLRLQSSYNSPLHF; DNA: TGCGCCAGCAGCCTCAGACTCCAGAGCTCCTATAATTCACCCCTCCACTTT